The text below deals with one TCR beta chain. Its antigen is currently unknown. V shed 5 bases and J 0 bases; nucleotides not matched to a gene: 13. This CDR3 contains 17 residues. From germline, CDR1 is SGHTA and CDR2 FQGNSA. Authors' methods: To classify distant metastasis in papillary thyroid cancer, a model was built from CDR3 differences across clinicopathological groups. TCRdb re-clonotyped the PCR reads through MiXCR. The V and J calls and clone size come from TCRdb's table, not from the authors' own analysis. The top ten clones hold 9.5% to 10% of a sample with around 41,000 clones, more than 3% of them seen once. This entry comes from a study of metastatic and nonmetastatic thyroid tumors. Study summary: Malignant and benign thyroid patients had repertoires compared in peripheral blood and tumor or nodule tissue. General observations from the study: In both blood and tumor samples, TCR beta diversity was reported significantly higher for malignant than benign nodules.

No patient had received any treatment before thyroid surgery. The clonotype was recovered from a female donor with papillary thyroid cancer or a benign thyroid nodule (not recorded which). Some clones in this sample may be carry-over from other donors' samples. The chain combines TRBV7-2 with TRBJ2-7; 7 bases are shared with TRBD2. The sample taken for sequencing was blood. CDR3 amino acids: CASSRGWLAEGSYEQYF. The CDR3 coding sequence is TGTGCCAGCAGCCGGGGGTGGCTAGCGGAGGGCTCCTACGAGCAGTACTTC. Based on the CDR3 plus reference TRBV7-2 and TRBJ2-7, the full variable domain is GAGVSQSPSNKVTEKGKDVELRCDPISGHTALYWYRQSLGQGLEFLIYFQGNSAPDKSGLPSDRFSAERTGGSVSTLTIQRTQQEDSAVYLCASSRGWLAEGSYEQYFGPGTRLTVT.